A single sample is the source of the 30 T cell receptor beta chains below, sequenced in a study of shared clonotypes between healthy human individuals. Generated by immunoSEQ multiplex PCR, the TCRdb table keeps only in-frame clones and is missing some. The sample holds roughly 700,000 clones, about 74% seen once. Input material: memory CD4+ T cells sorted from blood. Indicated subset: CD45RA-negative fraction. These receptors originate from a woman in her twenties or thirties in good health.

This clone was observed a handful of times. J is TRBJ2-5 and V is TRBV5-6; TRBD1 might be the D (5 bases). The CDR3 totals 15 residues. In germline, CDR1 is SGHDT, CDR2 YYEEEE. Trimming stripped 4 bases from V and 5 bases from J, with 18 bases between. DNA of the CDR3: TGTGCCAGCAGCAGTGTGGGGCTACAGCATGAGACCCAGTACTTC. This sequence encodes CASSSVGLQHETQYF.

Turning to this clone: A far larger clone is one nucleotide away, so this likely arose from a read error. Other nucleotide sequences from this sample produce the same CDR3. The chain uses TRBV6-5 and TRBJ2-2, with D possibly matching TRBD2 (5 bases). This CDR3 spans 14 amino acids. Germline CDR1 and CDR2: MNHEY and SVGAGI. CDR3 DNA: TGTGCCAGCAGTTCCCCAGGCAACACCGGGGAGTTGTTTTTT. Protein sequence: CASSSPGNTGELFF.

This clone has a count of ten or more. J is TRBJ1-1 and V is TRBV28; 7 bases agree with TRBD1. V trimming: 11 bases; J trimming: 5 bases; junction bases outside the gene matches: 8. The CDR3 contains 12 residues. Germline CDR1 MDHEN, CDR2 SYDVKM. In nucleotides, the CDR3 is TGTGCCGCGACAGGGAAGATAACTGAAGCTTTCTTT. This translates into CAATGKITEAFF.

The rearrangement joins TRBV28 to TRBJ1-1; TRBD1 might be the D (5 bases). CDR1 is MDHEN, CDR2 SYDVKM, per germline. The CDR3 sequence is 16 residues long. The germline V and J ends were trimmed by 6 bases and 1 base, with 18 bases remaining between them. Here the CDR3 DNA reads TGTGCCAGCAGCCCCCGGAGGGGTTATACGAACACTGAAGCTTTCTTT. Translated: CASSPRRGYTNTEAFF.

The chain links TRBV11-3 to TRBJ1-1, with no clear D. The CDR3 totals 13 residues. Per the germline V gene, CDR1 is SGHNT and CDR2 is YENEEA. With 3 bases removed from V and 4 bases from J, the gap between germline ends came to 9 bases. The CDR3 region is CASSLWVTTEAFF. The CDR3 bases are TGTGCCAGCAGCTTGTGGGTTACCACTGAAGCTTTCTTT.

The chain joins TRBV28 to TRBJ2-7; possibly TRBD1 for D (5 bases). This CDR3 has 13 amino acids. Germline CDR1 is MDHEN and CDR2 is SYDVKM. The V gene lost 3 bases and the J gene lost 0 bases, with 6 bases spanning the gap. The chain's CDR3 is CASSLDTSYEQYF. CDR3 nucleotide sequence: TGTGCCAGCAGTTTGGACACCTCCTACGAGCAGTACTTC. Based on the CDR3 plus reference TRBV28 and TRBJ2-7, the full variable domain is DVKVTQSSRYLVKRTGEKVFLECVQDMDHENMFWYRQDPGLGLRLIYFSYDVKMKEKGDIPEGYSVSREKKERFSLILESASTNQTSMYLCASSLDTSYEQYFGPGTRLTVT.

The V gene is TRBV27, the J gene TRBJ1-1; D uncertain. V was shortened by 4 bases and J by 4 bases, with 16 bases between the two germline ends. Germline CDR1 reads MNHEY; CDR2 reads SMNVEV (reference sequence). The CDR3 runs to 15 residues. The CDR3: CASSYSRVVITEAFF. CDR3 in DNA: TGTGCCAGCAGTTATTCGAGGGTGGTTATCACTGAAGCTTTCTTT.

This clone was counted at least ten times. The same CDR3 is also encoded by other DNA sequences in this sample. V usage is TRBV7-9 and J usage is TRBJ2-1; 11 nucleotides line up with TRBD2. Germline values: CDR1 SEHNR, CDR2 FQNEAQ (reference sequence). The trim removed 1 base at V and 12 bases at J, leaving 5 bases unmatched. CDR3 length: 14 amino acids. The CDR3 DNA sequence: TGTGCCAGCAGCTTAGTTCTAGCGGGAGGTCGGCAGTTCTTC. The encoded protein is CASSLVLAGGRQFF.

The chain is built from TRBV5-1 and TRBJ2-1; the match to TRBD2 covers 7 bases. Germline CDR1 and CDR2: SGHRS and YFSETQ. The ends lost 4 bases at V and 4 bases at J; junction bases unmatched: 8. CDR3 length: 15 residues. Written as DNA, the CDR3 is TGCGCCAGCAGCCCCGGCCCTAGCGGTTACAATGAGCAGTTCTTC. Protein sequence: CASSPGPSGYNEQFF.

CDR3 region: CASSPGYAEAFF. As DNA, the CDR3 is TGTGCCAGCAGTCCAGGGTATGCTGAAGCTTTCTTT. This rearrangement joins TRBV7-9 to TRBJ1-1, with D perhaps TRBD1 (5 bases). The CDR3 spans 12 residues. Trimming removed 6 bases from V and 6 bases from J, with 11 bases in between. The germline V gene encodes CDR1 SEHNR and CDR2 FQNEAQ (reference sequence). Full variable domain (outside the CDR3, taken from reference TRBV7-9 and TRBJ1-1): DTGVSQNPRHKITKRGQNVTFRCDPISEHNRLYWYRQTLGQGPEFLTYFQNEAQLEKSRLLSDRFSAERPKGSFSTLEIQRTEQGDSAMYLCASSPGYAEAFFGQGTRLTVV.

This clone has more than one count but fewer than ten. This sequence joins TRBV19 and TRBJ1-2; 7 nucleotides line up with TRBD1. The CDR3 runs 15 residues. The J segment lost 0 bases and the V segment lost 6 bases, leaving 7 bases of the junction unmatched. From germline, CDR1 is LNHDA and CDR2 SQIVND (reference sequence). CDR3 in amino acids: CASRKGAPSNYGYTF. The CDR3, as DNA: TGTGCCAGTAGGAAGGGGGCCCCTTCTAACTATGGCTACACCTTC.

This rearrangement joins TRBV4-2 to TRBJ2-1; TRBD2 aligns across 8 bases. Trimming cost V 0 bases and J 8 bases; bases outside gene matches: 9. The germline V gene encodes CDR1 LGHNA and CDR2 YNFKEQ. The CDR3 is 16 residues long. The CDR3 region has the DNA TGTGCCAGCAGCCAAGATCTCGGACTAGCCATCTATGAGCAGTTCTTC. Translating gives CASSQDLGLAIYEQFF.

The rearrangement uses TRBV28 and TRBJ2-2; D gene uncertain. V lost 6 bases and J 1 base, leaving 6 bases between the germline ends. This CDR3 comprises 13 residues. Germline CDR1 and CDR2: MDHEN and SYDVKM. This CDR3 reads CASRTMNTGELFF. CDR3 nucleotides: TGTGCCAGCAGGACCATGAACACCGGGGAGCTGTTTTTT.

The V gene is TRBV28, the J gene TRBJ2-7, with 7 bases lining up with TRBD1. Per the germline V gene, CDR1 is MDHEN and CDR2 is SYDVKM. After removal of 7 bases from V and 0 bases from J, the junction contained 6 bases not matched to a gene. This CDR3 comprises 14 residues. For the CDR3, the DNA is TGTGCCAGCAAGGGGGCCGGTGACTCCTACGAGCAGTACTTC. This sequence encodes CASKGAGDSYEQYF.

This chain links TRBV5-1 with TRBJ1-2; D gene ambiguous. V lost 1 base to trimming and J lost 4 bases, with 14 bases between them. CDR1 and CDR2 (germline): SGHRS, YFSETQ. CDR3 length: 15 residues. The CDR3 protein is CASSLHQQIPYGYTF. CDR3 nucleotides: TGCGCCAGCAGCTTGCACCAACAGATCCCCTATGGCTACACCTTC.

The chain recombines TRBV10-3 with TRBJ2-7; 7 bases align to TRBD2. With 6 bases clipped from V and 2 bases from J, the junction kept 10 bases outside the gene matches. The CDR3 has 15 amino acids. The germline gives CDR1 ENHRY, CDR2 SYGVKD. CDR3 sequence (DNA): TGTGCCATCAGGTCCAGCGGGACCCTCACCTACGAGCAGTACTTC. Protein product: CAIRSSGTLTYEQYF.

The J gene is TRBJ1-1, the V gene TRBV6-5, with D tentatively TRBD1 (5 bases). The CDR3 length is 15 residues. Germline CDR1 and CDR2: MNHEY and SVGAGI. V was cut by 7 bases and J by 2 bases, with 17 bases left in between. The CDR3 DNA follows: TGTGCCAGCACGCGATCAGGGTTTAGAAACACTGAAGCTTTCTTT. Encoded protein: CASTRSGFRNTEAFF.

The rearrangement uses TRBV11-2 and TRBJ2-2, with D uncertain. The germline gives CDR1 SGHAT, CDR2 FQNNGV. The CDR3 contains 16 residues. Trimming stripped 5 bases from V and 2 bases from J, with 15 bases between. The CDR3 region is CASSRSWAHNTGELFF. The CDR3 region has the DNA TGTGCCAGCAGCCGCAGCTGGGCGCATAACACCGGGGAGCTGTTTTTT.

The chain links TRBV5-4 to TRBJ2-7; D is unresolved. V was cut by 1 base and J by 0 bases, with 5 bases left in between. CDR3 size: 13 residues. Germline V lookup: CDR1 SGHNT, CDR2 YYREEE (reference sequence). The DNA of the CDR3 is TGTGCCAGCAGCTTGCAGAGCTCCTACGAGCAGTACTTC. Translated, it gives CASSLQSSYEQYF.

V gene TRBV7-9 combines with J gene TRBJ1-5; 10 nucleotides match TRBD1. V lost 5 bases, J lost 5 bases, and 3 bases stayed unmatched. This CDR3 comprises 14 residues. In germline, CDR1 is SEHNR, CDR2 FQNEAQ (reference sequence). CDR3 residues: CASSRDRGDQPQHF. The CDR3 coding sequence is TGTGCCAGCAGCCGGGACAGGGGAGATCAGCCCCAGCATTTT.

This chain uses TRBV14 with TRBJ1-4; no definite D call. The V gene's germline CDR1 is SGHDN and CDR2 FVKESK. Trimming stripped 5 bases from V and 0 bases from J, with 7 bases between. This CDR3 spans 14 amino acids. The chain's CDR3 is CASSRTTTNEKLFF. CDR3 nucleotide sequence: TGTGCCAGCAGCAGAACTACAACTAATGAAAAACTGTTTTTT.

The chain recombines TRBV6-1 with TRBJ2-1, with 7 positions matching TRBD2. This CDR3 contains 13 residues. With 5 bases clipped from V and 5 bases from J, the junction kept 3 bases outside the gene matches. The germline V gene has CDR1 MNHNS and CDR2 SASEGT. CDR3 sequence (DNA): TGTGCCAGCAGTTGGGGGGGGAACAATGAGCAGTTCTTC. It is translated as CASSWGGNNEQFF.

The chain recombines TRBV5-6 with TRBJ2-7; 10 positions agree with TRBD1. V dropped 4 bases and J dropped 6; count of bases not matched to a gene: 7. Germline V gene lookup returns CDR1 SGHDT and CDR2 YYEEEE. The CDR3 length is 14 residues. The CDR3 DNA reads as TGTGCCAGCAGCCCTCTTGACAGGGGGCGCGAGCAGTACTTC. Residues: CASSPLDRGREQYF.

This chain joins TRBV6-1 and TRBJ2-5; possibly TRBD1 or TRBD2 for D (6 bases each). The CDR3 is 13 residues long. V was clipped by 7 bases and J by 7 bases, with 16 bases between them. Per the germline V gene, CDR1 is MNHNS and CDR2 is SASEGT. The CDR3 region has the DNA TGTGCCAGCAAGGGGGGAGAATCGTGGACCCAGTACTTC. Amino acids: CASKGGESWTQYF.

The V call is TRBV19, the J call TRBJ2-7; D gene unclear. Germline-derived CDR1 and CDR2 are LNHDA and SQIVND (reference sequence). The CDR3 is made up of 14 amino acids. Trimming removed 7 bases at V and 2 bases at J, with 15 bases between. The CDR3 loop is CASTSQLGPYEQYF. CDR3 nucleotides: TGTGCCAGTACCTCCCAGCTTGGACCCTACGAGCAGTACTTC.

The sample holds a few counts of this clone. The genes are TRBV5-1 and TRBJ2-2; 11 bases match TRBD2. The CDR3 runs 17 residues. J was trimmed by 6 bases and V by 2 bases; bases with no gene match: 9. Per germline, CDR1 SGHRS and CDR2 YFSETQ. The CDR3 region is CASSLPTIAGGSGELFF. DNA for the CDR3: TGCGCCAGCAGCTTACCCACTATAGCGGGAGGGTCCGGGGAGCTGTTTTTT.

V is TRBV28 and J is TRBJ1-5, with D perhaps TRBD1 (6 bases). With 4 bases removed from V and 3 bases from J, the gap between germline ends came to 10 bases. Germline V CDR1 and CDR2: MDHEN, SYDVKM. The length of the CDR3 is 14 residues. The CDR3 nucleotides read TGTGCCAGCAGTTCCCACAGGGACAATCAGCCCCAGCATTTT. Translated, it gives CASSSHRDNQPQHF.

This clone was detected many times. At the DNA level, this CDR3 is encoded by other sequences in the same sample as well. The chain employs TRBV7-2 and TRBJ2-1, with D possibly being TRBD2 (5 bases). From germline, CDR1 is SGHTA and CDR2 FQGNSA. Between the trimmed V and J ends, which lost 2 bases and 4 bases, there was a span of 12 bases. The CDR3 has 15 amino acids. CDR3 bases: TGTGCCAGCAGCTTAAGCAGCGGACTTTACAATGAGCAGTTCTTC. Amino acids: CASSLSSGLYNEQFF.

This clone showed up just once. Other DNA sequences from this sample encode an identical CDR3 as well. This chain connects TRBV28 to TRBJ1-2, with a weak D call TRBD1 (5 bases). V was shortened by 9 bases and J by 1 base, with 6 bases between the two germline ends. This CDR3 spans 11 amino acids. CDR1 is MDHEN, CDR2 SYDVKM, per germline. In DNA form, the CDR3 reads TGTGCCAGTGGACATAACTATGGCTACACCTTC. This sequence encodes CASGHNYGYTF.

This chain uses TRBV7-6 with TRBJ2-1, with TRBD1 matching over 9 bases. The CDR3 extends over 14 amino acids. Germline V gives CDR1 SGHVS, CDR2 FNYEAQ. V was pared by 4 bases and J by 10 bases, with 8 bases of the junction left unmatched. The CDR3 is CASSSQQGAREQFF. CDR3 DNA sequence: TGTGCCAGCAGCTCCCAACAGGGGGCTCGCGAGCAGTTCTTC. The full variable domain, in which reference TRBV7-6 and TRBJ2-1 provide the parts outside the CDR3, is GAGVSQSPRYKVTKRGQDVALRCDPISGHVSLYWYRQALGQGPEFLTYFNYEAQQDKSGLPNDRFSAERPEGSISTLTIQRTEQRDSAMYRCASSSQQGAREQFFGPGTRLTVL.